This TCR beta chain originates from a study of shared clonotypes between healthy human individuals. Study-wide points: Donor clonotype sharing was expected to depend on sequencing depth. Generation probabilities were higher for clonotypes shared across all four sorted-subset donors than for unshared ones. Naive subsets tended to show greater estimated richness than memory subsets.

Only in-frame clones appear in the TCRdb table, and some are missing; sequencing was by immunoSEQ multiplex PCR. The sample contains a few million clones, just over 90% of which appear only once. Comment on this clone: Its cognate antigen is unknown.

Trimming took 3 bases from V and 5 from J; bases not matched to a gene: 6. Germline V gives CDR1 SGDLS, CDR2 YYNGEE. This CDR3 comprises 14 residues. This sequence was found in a man aged 18 to 29 in good health. Some clones in this sample may be carry-over from other donors' samples. Sequenced input: naive CD4+ T cells from PBMCs. The subset denotes: CD45RA+ positively selected. The chain recombines TRBV9 with TRBJ2-3, with 7 bases that match TRBD2. The CDR3 DNA reads TGTGCCAGCAGCGAAGAGTTAGCGGGAGATACGCAGTATTTT. This sequence encodes CASSEELAGDTQYF.